This TCR delta chain originates from a study of gamma-delta T cells after stem cell transplantation. TCRdb redid clone calling on the RT-PCR reads using CATT. The sample records more than 15,000 delta-chain clones, about 9.8% being singletons. This sequence was found in a human donor. It is not recorded whose cells these are; they may come from a transplant donor. Sequences were obtained from gamma-delta T cells.

This CDR3 reads CACDTADGRLGEKKKLIF. For the CDR3, the DNA is TGTGCCTGTGACACCGCCGACGGTAGACTGGGGGAGAAAAAGAAACTCATCTTT. The rearrangement joins TRDV2 to TRDJ1, with 9 bases fitting TRDD3. Germline lookup yields CDR1 GEAIGNYY and CDR2 EKD. Trimming cost V 0 bases and J 8 bases; bases outside gene matches: 18. This CDR3 spans 18 amino acids.